A selection of T cell receptor beta chains follows, all from one sample in a study of identifying expanded T cells in peripheral blood. The protocol was immunoSEQ multiplex PCR, while the TCRdb copy is restricted to in-frame clones and leaves out a portion. The sample yields 55,000 to 75,000 clones, about 89% seen once. Sequencing was done on a sample of blood. The receptors were gathered from a person aged 18 to 75 in good health. Each CDR3 is given with its conserved first and last residue. Each record gives: V gene, D gene, clone size, J gene, CDR3 protein, CDR3 DNA. D genes are given only for firm matches. Clone size appears in some rows only: once, few, many, or a class for an expanded clone.

V: TRBV5-4; D: TRBD2; size: .; J: TRBJ2-5; CDR3: CASMASGGSQETQYF; DNA: TGTGCCAGCATGGCTAGCGGGGGATCCCAAGAGACCCAGTACTTC
V: TRBV29-1; D: .; size: .; J: TRBJ1-2; CDR3: CSVVSTAGVYGYTF; DNA: TGCAGCGTTGTGAGCACGGCTGGGGTCTATGGCTACACCTTC
V: TRBV15; D: .; size: .; J: TRBJ2-7; CDR3: CATSRDGRASSEQYF; DNA: TGTGCCACCAGCAGAGATGGAAGGGCGAGCTCCGAGCAGTACTTC
V: TRBV1; D: .; size: .; J: TRBJ2-3; CDR3: CTSTSSGLYTSTDTQYF; DNA: TGCACCAGCACCTCTAGCGGGTTATACACTAGCACAGATACGCAGTATTTT
V: TRBV19; D: .; size: .; J: TRBJ2-2; CDR3: CASLAGISTKNAELFF; DNA: TGTGCCAGTCTTGCAGGGATTTCCACTAAAAACGCGGAGCTGTTTTTT
V: TRBV13; D: .; size: .; J: TRBJ2-2; CDR3: CASSPRMNTGELFF; DNA: TGTGCCAGCAGCCCCAGAATGAACACCGGGGAGCTGTTTTTT
V: TRBV10-3; D: TRBD1; size: .; J: TRBJ1-1; CDR3: CAISSGGRGNTEAFF; DNA: TGTGCCATCAGTTCAGGGGGTCGAGGTAACACTGAAGCTTTCTTT
V: TRBV2; D: TRBD2; size: once; J: TRBJ2-5; CDR3: CASSGGRAGETQYF; DNA: TGTGCCAGCAGTGGCGGGAGGGCCGGGGAGACCCAGTACTTC
V: TRBV6-5; D: .; size: .; J: TRBJ2-7; CDR3: CASSEGPSRYEQYF; DNA: TGTGCCAGCAGTGAGGGACCTTCCAGGTACGAGCAGTACTTC
V: TRBV7-9; D: .; size: .; J: TRBJ1-6; CDR3: CASSNRAGNSPLHF; DNA: TGTGCCAGCAGCAACCGGGCAGGGAATTCACCCCTCCACTTT
V: TRBV5-4; D: TRBD1; size: .; J: TRBJ1-1; CDR3: CASSASQGGNTEAFF; DNA: TGTGCCAGCAGCGCCTCCCAGGGGGGGAACACTGAAGCTTTCTTT
V: TRBV7-2; D: TRBD2; size: .; J: TRBJ2-7; CDR3: CASSGSGLAGDWGYEQYF; DNA: TGTGCCAGCAGTGGTAGTGGGCTAGCGGGGGATTGGGGCTACGAGCAGTACTTC
V: TRBV4-2; D: TRBD2; size: few; J: TRBJ2-1; CDR3: CASSQGGGEYNEQFF; DNA: TGTGCCAGCAGCCAAGGCGGGGGGGAATACAATGAGCAGTTCTTC
V: TRBV11-3; D: .; size: .; J: TRBJ2-7; CDR3: CASSLLAVGEQYF; DNA: TGTGCCAGCAGCTTACTGGCGGTGGGGGAGCAGTACTTC
V: TRBV6-5; D: .; size: few; J: TRBJ2-7; CDR3: CASSPDVGSYEQYF; DNA: TGTGCCAGCAGCCCGGACGTTGGGTCCTACGAGCAGTACTTC
V: TRBV14; D: .; size: .; J: TRBJ1-1; CDR3: CASSQDMNTEAFF; DNA: TGTGCCAGCAGCCAAGATATGAACACCGAAGCTTTCTTT
V: TRBV27; D: TRBD1; size: .; J: TRBJ1-5; CDR3: CASSLSGTGYQPQHF; DNA: TGTGCCAGCAGTTTATCTGGGACAGGGTATCAGCCCCAGCATTTT
V: TRBV6-6; D: .; size: .; J: TRBJ2-7; CDR3: CASSYSDTYEQYF; DNA: TGTGCCAGCAGTTACTCAGATACCTACGAGCAGTACTTC
V: TRBV29-1; D: TRBD2; size: few; J: TRBJ2-5; CDR3: CSVGAAGVTETQYF; DNA: TGCAGCGTTGGAGCAGCGGGAGTGACAGAGACCCAGTACTTC
V: TRBV7-2; D: TRBD1; size: .; J: TRBJ2-3; CDR3: CATDRGRYTQYF; DNA: TGTGCTACGGACAGGGGGCGATATACGCAGTATTTT
V: TRBV7-6; D: .; size: .; J: TRBJ1-5; CDR3: CASSLEQGNQPQHF; DNA: TGTGCCAGCAGCTTAGAACAGGGTAATCAGCCCCAGCATTTT
V: TRBV5-1; D: TRBD2; size: .; J: TRBJ2-3; CDR3: CASSLKTSGTDTQYF; DNA: TGCGCCAGCAGCTTGAAGACTAGCGGCACAGATACGCAGTATTTT
V: TRBV5-4; D: TRBD2; size: .; J: TRBJ2-1; CDR3: CASSPPTSRSTEQFF; DNA: TGTGCCAGCAGCCCTCCGACTAGCCGGTCGACAGAGCAGTTCTTC
V: TRBV14; D: .; size: few; J: TRBJ2-1; CDR3: CASRDQPGGEQFF; DNA: TGTGCCAGCAGGGATCAGCCAGGTGGTGAGCAGTTCTTC
V: TRBV11-3; D: .; size: .; J: TRBJ2-3; CDR3: CASSRWGGESDTQYF; DNA: TGTGCCAGCAGCCGTTGGGGGGGCGAGTCAGATACGCAGTATTTT
V: TRBV4-1; D: .; size: .; J: TRBJ1-1; CDR3: CASSQVALGRGGGTEAFF; DNA: TGCGCCAGCAGCCAAGTGGCCCTAGGACGGGGTGGCGGCACTGAAGCTTTCTTT
V: TRBV9; D: .; size: .; J: TRBJ2-2; CDR3: CASSVGGTGELFF; DNA: TGTGCCAGCAGCGTAGGGGGGACCGGGGAGCTGTTTTTT
V: TRBV6-5; D: .; size: once; J: TRBJ1-2; CDR3: CASSYERGTQYGYTF; DNA: TGTGCCAGCAGTTACGAGCGAGGGACTCAGTATGGCTACACCTTC
V: TRBV30; D: .; size: .; J: TRBJ2-1; CDR3: CAQWTPGRVNEQFF; DNA: TGTGCCCAGTGGACTCCAGGCAGGGTGAATGAGCAGTTCTTC
V: TRBV5-1; D: .; size: once; J: TRBJ2-3; CDR3: CASRGLQSTDTQYF; DNA: TGCGCCAGCAGGGGACTCCAAAGCACAGATACGCAGTATTTT
V: TRBV18; D: .; size: few; J: TRBJ1-2; CDR3: CASSPGGYYGYTF; DNA: TGTGCCAGCTCACCAGGGGGCTACTATGGCTACACCTTC
V: TRBV6-1; D: TRBD2; size: .; J: TRBJ2-7; CDR3: CASDPTLAGGYEQYF; DNA: TGTGCCAGCGATCCTACGTTAGCGGGAGGGTACGAGCAGTACTTC
V: TRBV28; D: TRBD1; size: .; J: TRBJ2-7; CDR3: CASNQGAYEQYF; DNA: TGTGCCAGCAACCAGGGGGCCTACGAGCAGTACTTC
V: TRBV20-1; D: .; size: once; J: TRBJ1-2; CDR3: CSAGSNYGYTF; DNA: TGCAGTGCAGGCAGTAACTATGGCTACACCTTC
V: TRBV11-2; D: .; size: .; J: TRBJ2-7; CDR3: CASSLDLRTYEQYF; DNA: TGTGCCAGCAGCTTAGACCTCCGAACCTACGAGCAGTACTTC
V: TRBV12-1; D: .; size: .; J: TRBJ1-1; CDR3: CASSSHDRVFTEAFF; DNA: TGTGCCAGCAGCTCCCACGACAGGGTTTTCACTGAAGCTTTCTTT
V: TRBV14; D: TRBD1; size: .; J: TRBJ1-1; CDR3: CASSRTGDAVGTEAFF; DNA: TGTGCCAGCAGTCGGACAGGGGACGCGGTCGGCACTGAAGCTTTCTTT
V: TRBV7-9; D: .; size: once; J: TRBJ1-4; CDR3: CASSANQGATNEKLFF; DNA: TGTGCCAGCAGCGCGAATCAGGGTGCAACTAATGAAAAACTGTTTTTT
V: TRBV2; D: .; size: .; J: TRBJ2-7; CDR3: CASSGTLYYEQYF; DNA: TGTGCCAGCAGCGGGACTCTATACTACGAGCAGTACTTC
V: TRBV28; D: .; size: .; J: TRBJ2-5; CDR3: CASHSQWDAGRETQYF; DNA: TGTGCCAGCCATAGTCAATGGGACGCCGGACGAGAGACCCAGTACTTC
V: TRBV30; D: .; size: .; J: TRBJ2-7; CDR3: CAWSNAQGYEQYF; DNA: TGTGCCTGGAGTAACGCGCAGGGCTACGAGCAGTACTTC
V: TRBV19; D: TRBD1; size: .; J: TRBJ1-5; CDR3: CASSIQGGQPQHF; DNA: TGTGCCAGTAGTATACAGGGGGGTCAGCCCCAGCATTTT
V: TRBV11-2; D: TRBD1; size: .; J: TRBJ1-2; CDR3: CASSQTIFGQGSRYTF; DNA: TGTGCCAGCAGCCAAACAATATTTGGACAGGGGTCACGCTACACCTTC
V: TRBV29-1; D: .; size: .; J: TRBJ2-7; CDR3: CSAKNLDGNYEQYF; DNA: TGCAGCGCTAAAAATCTGGACGGCAACTACGAGCAGTACTTC
V: TRBV7-6; D: .; size: .; J: TRBJ2-2; CDR3: CASSLALSGYATGELFF; DNA: TGTGCCAGCAGCTTAGCTTTGAGCGGGTATGCGACCGGGGAGCTGTTTTTT
V: TRBV15; D: .; size: .; J: TRBJ2-7; CDR3: CATSRGQGYGEQYF; DNA: TGTGCCACCAGCAGAGGTCAGGGCTATGGCGAGCAGTACTTC
V: TRBV7-2; D: .; size: .; J: TRBJ2-1; CDR3: CASSLASGPFNEQFF; DNA: TGTGCCAGCAGCTTAGCTAGCGGACCCTTTAATGAGCAGTTCTTC
V: TRBV29-1; D: TRBD2; size: once; J: TRBJ2-7; CDR3: CSVVSGAYEQYF; DNA: TGCAGCGTGGTAAGCGGGGCCTACGAGCAGTACTTC
V: TRBV28; D: TRBD1; size: .; J: TRBJ2-7; CDR3: CASSLKLDRDEQYF; DNA: TGTGCCAGCAGTTTGAAGCTTGACAGGGACGAGCAGTACTTC
V: TRBV4-2; D: TRBD2; size: .; J: TRBJ2-1; CDR3: CASSQDFTSGHEQFF; DNA: TGTGCCAGCAGCCAAGATTTTACTAGCGGGCATGAGCAGTTCTTC
V: TRBV28; D: .; size: .; J: TRBJ2-5; CDR3: CASGWETQYF; DNA: TGTGCCAGCGGGTGGGAGACCCAGTACTTC